This T cell receptor beta chain was found in a study of post-analysis software for immune sequencing data. Study context: In terms of disease course, relapsing-remitting, secondary progressive and progressive-relapsing multiple sclerosis were included. Study-wide points: When patients were compared with controls, about 5 TRBV segments were more frequent, TRBV5-6, TRBV5-1 and TRBV20-1 among them. Strong co-clustering by F measure linked samples that shared a preparation batch. A significant reduction in normalized Chao1 diversity was observed in multiple sclerosis patients versus controls.

The V end lost 3 bases, the J end lost 1 base, and 13 bases lay between the germline ends. The CDR3 sequence is 16 residues long. CDR1 is ENHRY and CDR2 is SYGVKD in the germline V gene. A note on this clonotype: Its antigen is currently unknown.

Prepared TCR beta cDNA libraries contained unique molecular identifiers. From roughly 1 to 10 million T cells, 400,000 to 650,000 cDNA molecules were obtained. One entry per CDR3 protein, called by TCRdb with MiXCR from the PCR reads. Of some 240,000 distinct CDR3 sequences in the sample, 36% were seen once. The chain uses TRBV10-3 and TRBJ2-1; D call uncertain. This TCR was recovered from a girl aged 5-17 years with multiple sclerosis. The sample taken for sequencing was blood. The CDR3 sequence is CAISDPFPPSYNEQFF. For the CDR3, the DNA is TGTGCCATCAGTGATCCGTTTCCGCCGTCCTACAATGAGCAGTTCTTC.